This TCR beta chain appears in the sequencing data of a study of lymphopenia after photon versus proton radiotherapy. Study-level points and caveats: Better survival with proton therapy was suggested as possible, not demonstrated.

This CDR3 contains 16 residues. V was shortened by 5 bases and J by 0 bases, with 17 bases between the two germline ends. Germline V gives CDR1 GTSNPN, CDR2 SVGIG (reference sequence). With regard to this clone: Its antigen is not known.

TCRdb's table, derived via immunoSEQ multiplex PCR, lists solely in-frame clones and lacks some. The repertoire consists of approximately 91,000 clones, with around four fifths occurring once and the leading ten covering more than 1.2%. The clonotype originates from a man aged 55 to 70 with pancreatic cancer. This material consisted of peripheral blood, taken from a patient treated with proton-based radiotherapy. This chain uses TRBV30 with TRBJ1-3; D is unresolved. CDR3 residues: CAWRDIIFTSGNTIYF. The CDR3 nucleotides read TGTGCCTGGCGGGATATCATATTTACCTCTGGAAACACCATATATTTT.